A single sample gave rise to the 26 T cell receptor beta chains below, sequenced in a study of control samples from healthy donors and cancer patients. Repertoires were generated with immunoSEQ multiplex PCR, while TCRdb's copy carries only in-frame clones and drops some. The table records approximately 100,000 clones, around 85% of them present only once. Material for sequencing was blood. Every receptor here comes from a woman in her thirties or forties in good health.

The CDR3 sequence: CASTPTGSYGYTF. The DNA of the CDR3 is TGTGCCAGTACCCCCACGGGGAGCTATGGCTACACCTTC. The chain links TRBV19 to TRBJ1-2, with no clear D. Trimming stripped 7 bases from V and 4 bases from J, with 13 bases between. CDR3 length equals 13 residues. Looked up from germline, CDR1 is LNHDA and CDR2 is SQIVND (reference sequence).

CDR3 in amino acids: CASSQIGGGRIEQYF. The CDR3 DNA is TGCGCCAGCAGCCAAATTGGGGGGGGCCGCATCGAGCAGTACTTC. The V and J genes are TRBV4-1 and TRBJ2-7; possibly TRBD2 for D (7 bases). V shed 2 bases and J shed 6 bases, with 17 bases lying between them. Germline assignment: CDR1 MGHRA and CDR2 YSYEKL. There are 15 residues in the CDR3.

The chain has TRBV5-1 and TRBJ2-1; no definite D call. This CDR3 comprises 13 residues. Germline CDR1 reads SGHRS; CDR2 reads YFSETQ. The V and J ends lost 4 bases and 9 bases respectively, with 14 bases between them. CDR3 loop: CASSTDWTGEQFF. The CDR3, as DNA: TGCGCCAGCAGCACCGATTGGACGGGTGAGCAGTTCTTC.

This chain links TRBV2 with TRBJ2-1; no clear D. CDR1 is SNHLY and CDR2 is FYNNEI in the germline V gene. With 3 bases removed from V and 4 bases from J, the gap between germline ends came to 10 bases. CDR3 size: 14 residues. CDR3 sequence: CASSDRELYNEQFF. In nucleotides, the CDR3 is TGTGCCAGCAGTGACAGAGAACTTTACAATGAGCAGTTCTTC.

This clone occurred a few times. The chain is built from TRBV11-1 and TRBJ2-3; 13 bases fit TRBD2. The CDR3 is 16 residues long. Per the germline V gene, CDR1 is SGHAT and CDR2 is FQDESV (reference sequence). Unmatched junction bases numbered 4, after V lost 5 bases and J lost 2 bases. The CDR3 reads CASSPGTSGDTDTQYF. Here the CDR3 DNA reads TGTGCCAGCAGCCCTGGGACTAGCGGGGACACAGATACGCAGTATTTT.

The V and J genes are TRBV9 and TRBJ2-5; 7 nucleotides agree with TRBD1. V shed 3 bases, J shed 3 bases, and the junction held 14 bases outside the gene matches. In germline, CDR1 is SGDLS, CDR2 YYNGEE. The CDR3 extends over 17 amino acids. In nucleotides, the CDR3 is TGTGCCAGCAGCGACAATATTAAAAGAGACAGGGAAGAGACCCAGTACTTC. It codes for CASSDNIKRDREETQYF.

J is TRBJ2-3 and V is TRBV5-6, with TRBD2 as a possible D gene (5 bases). V was shortened by 6 bases and J by 0 bases, with 8 bases between the two germline ends. Germline CDR1 SGHDT, CDR2 YYEEEE. The CDR3 contains 13 residues. Written as DNA, the CDR3 is TGTGCCAGCACGGGAACTAGCACAGATACGCAGTATTTT. This translates into CASTGTSTDTQYF.

This clone was observed once. This chain connects TRBV9 to TRBJ2-7; 7 nucleotides agree with TRBD2. This CDR3 spans 14 amino acids. Per the germline V gene, CDR1 is SGDLS and CDR2 is YYNGEE. Trimming cost V 3 bases and J 0 bases; bases outside gene matches: 3. CDR3 DNA sequence: TGTGCCAGCAGCGGGCGGGGGAGCTCCTACGAGCAGTACTTC. It specifies CASSGRGSSYEQYF.

The chain is built from TRBV25-1 and TRBJ1-4; a possible D gene is TRBD1 (5 bases). Germline-derived CDR1 and CDR2 are MGHDK and SYGVNS. The ends were cut back, 4 bases at V and 3 bases at J, with 18 bases in the middle. This CDR3 spans 17 amino acids. CDR3 coding DNA: TGTGCCAGCAGTGCCAAGGTCGGGACGGAACCTAATGAAAAACTGTTTTTT. Translated: CASSAKVGTEPNEKLFF.

This sequence joins TRBV7-2 and TRBJ2-5; D perhaps matches TRBD1 (5 bases). With 5 bases removed from V and 3 bases from J, the gap between germline ends came to 10 bases. Germline-derived CDR1 and CDR2 are SGHTA and FQGNSA. The CDR3 runs 13 residues. Here the CDR3 reads CASSIRVEETQYF. As DNA, the CDR3 is TGTGCCAGCAGCATCAGGGTGGAAGAGACCCAGTACTTC.

Written as DNA, the CDR3 is TGTGCCTGGAGTGGGTCGGTGCGAGCAGCTAACTATGGCTACACCTTC. Translation: CAWSGSVRAANYGYTF. The rearrangement uses TRBV30 and TRBJ1-2; no clear D gene. The V end lost 1 base, the J end lost 0 bases, and 15 bases lay between the germline ends. The CDR3 loop spans 16 amino acids. Germline V gene lookup returns CDR1 GTSNPN and CDR2 SVGIG (reference sequence).

The V call is TRBV5-1, the J call TRBJ2-7; no reliable D call. The V and J ends lost 3 bases and 6 bases respectively, with 13 bases between them. The CDR3 sequence is 13 residues long. The germline CDR1 and CDR2 sequences are SGHRS and YFSETQ. CDR3 nucleotide sequence: TGCGCCAGCAGCTCACGGTTGGTTGGCGAGCAGTACTTC. It codes for CASSSRLVGEQYF.

The table lists this clone with a count of one. The V and J genes are TRBV4-2 and TRBJ1-2; 8 positions agree with TRBD1. Trimming removed 4 bases from V and 6 bases from J; junction bases left unmatched: 7. The germline CDR1 and CDR2 sequences are LGHNA and YNFKEQ. The CDR3 is made up of 14 amino acids. CDR3 in DNA: TGTGCCAGCAGCCCAGGACAGGGCACTGATGGCTACACCTTC. It is translated as CASSPGQGTDGYTF.

The rearrangement uses TRBV4-1 and TRBJ1-1, with TRBD1 matching over 7 bases. The CDR3 length is 15 residues. Trimming removed 1 base from V and 4 bases from J; junction bases left unmatched: 6. Germline V CDR1 and CDR2: MGHRA, YSYEKL. This CDR3 reads CASSQGLTGRTEAFF. CDR3 coding DNA: TGCGCCAGCAGCCAAGGGCTGACAGGGCGCACTGAAGCTTTCTTT.

The V and J genes are TRBV19 and TRBJ1-1; perhaps TRBD1 as D (5 bases). CDR1 is LNHDA, CDR2 SQIVND, per germline (reference sequence). V lost 2 bases and J 6 bases, leaving 16 bases between the germline ends. CDR3 length: 15 amino acids. CDR3 region: CASSIRGAVKAEAFF. DNA of the CDR3: TGTGCCAGTAGTATAAGGGGCGCGGTAAAGGCTGAAGCTTTCTTT. The whole variable domain, filled in from reference TRBV19 and TRBJ1-1, reads DGGITQSPKYLFRKEGQNVTLSCEQNLNHDAMYWYRQDPGQGLRLIYYSQIVNDFQKGDIAEGYSVSREKKESFPLTVTSAQKNPTAFYLCASSIRGAVKAEAFFGQGTRLTVV.

The rearrangement links TRBV27 to TRBJ1-1, with D perhaps TRBD1 (5 bases). The CDR3 spans 15 residues. Trimming took 6 bases from V and 0 from J, leaving 14 bases between them. Per germline, CDR1 MNHEY and CDR2 SMNVEV (reference sequence). DNA of the CDR3: TGTGCCAGCAGACTGACAGTCCTCATGAACACTGAAGCTTTCTTT. This encodes CASRLTVLMNTEAFF.

The J gene is TRBJ1-1, the V gene TRBV27, with D possibly matching TRBD1 (6 bases). V was cut by 7 bases and J by 6 bases, with 15 bases left in between. The CDR3 spans 13 residues. Germline V gene data show CDR1 as MNHEY and CDR2 as SMNVEV (reference sequence). DNA of the CDR3: TGTGCCAGCAAGGAAAGGGGGTGGGCTGAAGCTTTCTTT. Its protein is CASKERGWAEAFF.

The V call is TRBV9, the J call TRBJ1-2; TRBD1 is a possible D gene (6 bases). The ends were cut back, 4 bases at V and 0 bases at J, with 10 bases in the middle. The CDR3 is 14 amino acids. Per the germline V gene, CDR1 is SGDLS and CDR2 is YYNGEE. The CDR3 sequence: CASSPRTANYGYTF. DNA of the CDR3: TGTGCCAGCAGCCCCCGGACAGCTAACTATGGCTACACCTTC.

The J gene is TRBJ2-3, the V gene TRBV10-2, with D perhaps matching TRBD1 or TRBD2 (5 bases each). Germline values: CDR1 WSHSY, CDR2 SAAADI. The length of the CDR3 is 14 residues. V was trimmed by 7 bases and J by 0 bases, leaving 11 bases between them. The CDR3 reads CASKRGQSTDTQYF. DNA of the CDR3: TGCGCCAGCAAGAGGGGCCAAAGCACAGATACGCAGTATTTT.

Only a few counts were recorded for this clone. The CDR3 here is CATFTGDRSNTEAFF. The CDR3 DNA reads as TGTGCCACCTTCACCGGGGACAGGTCGAACACTGAAGCTTTCTTT. V and J are TRBV5-5 and TRBJ1-1; 8 bases fit TRBD1. The CDR3 covers 15 residues. With 9 bases clipped from V and 1 base from J, the junction kept 11 bases outside the gene matches. CDR1 SGHKS and CDR2 YYEKEE come from the germline V gene (reference sequence).

The chain is built from TRBV25-1 and TRBJ1-2; D unresolved. The CDR3 totals 11 residues. Trimming removed 4 bases at V and 6 bases at J, with 6 bases between. CDR1 is MGHDK, CDR2 SYGVNS, per germline. The CDR3 DNA reads as TGTGCCAGCAGTGTATGGGATGGCTACACCTTC. It codes for CASSVWDGYTF.

This clone has a handful of counts. The rearrangement uses TRBV6-5 and TRBJ2-4; 7 bases fit TRBD2. The CDR3 totals 15 residues. Germline V CDR1 and CDR2: MNHEY, SVGAGI. Trimming at V came to 2 bases and at J to 1 base, leaving 2 bases not matched to a gene. CDR3 nucleotides: TGTGCCAGCAGTTACCAGGGAGGGGCCAAAAACATTCAGTACTTC. It specifies CASSYQGGAKNIQYF.

About this clone: At one end the junction does not follow the germline gene, possibly because of a read error. The chain uses TRBV6-1 and TRBJ1-2; 9 bases map to TRBD1. The length of the CDR3 is 10 residues. Per the germline V gene, CDR1 is MNHNS and CDR2 is SASEGT. CDR3 nucleotide sequence: TGTGCCAGCAGTGACCGACAGGGGGGCTTC. Residues: CASSDRQGGF.

The chain carries TRBV6-1 and TRBJ1-1; D is ambiguous. Trimming pared 1 base from V and 0 bases from J, leaving 9 bases between. The CDR3 runs 15 residues. CDR1 and CDR2 from the germline V gene are MNHNS and SASEGT. The CDR3 reads CASSEEWGMNTEAFF. The CDR3 coding sequence is TGTGCCAGCAGTGAAGAGTGGGGTATGAACACTGAAGCTTTCTTT.

CDR3: CASTEGLGANVLTF. The CDR3, as DNA: TGTGCCAGCACGGAAGGGTTGGGGGCCAACGTCCTGACTTTC. This sequence joins TRBV9 and TRBJ2-6, with D unresolved. Trimming stripped 6 bases from V and 4 bases from J, with 11 bases between. This CDR3 contains 14 residues. Germline V CDR1 and CDR2: SGDLS, YYNGEE.

This clone was found once. The CDR3 DNA reads TGTGCCAGCAGTTACGCTAACAGGGGGAGAGGCTACACCTTC. Translation gives CASSYANRGRGYTF. The chain uses TRBV6-2 or TRBV6-3 and TRBJ1-2, with 8 bases identical to TRBD1. Trimming took 2 bases from V and 8 from J; bases not matched to a gene: 7. The CDR3 has 14 amino acids. Germline V gene data show CDR1 as MNHEY and CDR2 as SVGEGT.